These T cell receptor beta chains were read from a single sample in a study of T cells after posttransplantation cyclophosphamide. TCRdb's copy holds only in-frame clones and misses some; the assay was immunoSEQ multiplex PCR. Singletons are absent from the sample, which has under 45,000 clones. What was sequenced was PBMCs. The source of these receptors is a man aged 25 to 40 in good health and a related stem cell transplant donor. The CDR3 runs from the conserved cysteine through the conserved F or W. Fields, in order: D gene, clone size, J gene, V gene, CDR3 protein, CDR3 DNA. A D gene is named only where the DNA matches it firmly. Clone size appears in some rows only: once, few, many, or a class for an expanded clone.

.	many	TRBJ2-1	TRBV7-9	CASSFGSNEQFF	TGTGCCAGCAGTTTCGGGTCCAATGAGCAGTTCTTC
TRBD2	many	TRBJ2-7	TRBV6-2/TRBV6-3	CASSPFPSGGTYEQYF	TGTGCCAGCAGTCCCTTTCCTAGCGGGGGCACCTACGAGCAGTACTTC
TRBD1	many	TRBJ2-2	TRBV4-1	CASSQGRDRADVTGELFF	TGCGCCAGCAGCCAAGGGAGGGACAGGGCGGATGTCACCGGGGAGCTGTTTTTT
TRBD2	many	TRBJ2-1	TRBV6-5	CASSWGLADNEQFF	TGTGCCAGCAGTTGGGGACTAGCTGACAATGAGCAGTTCTTC
TRBD1	.	TRBJ1-2	TRBV28	CASSPRDRARALYNGYTF	TGTGCCAGCAGCCCCCGGGACAGGGCTAGGGCTCTATACAATGGCTACACCTTC
.	many	TRBJ1-1	TRBV7-3	CASSLWAVNTEAFF	TGTGCCAGCAGCTTATGGGCCGTAAACACTGAAGCTTTCTTT
TRBD1	many	TRBJ1-2	TRBV5-1	CASSLEQGNYGYTF	TGCGCCAGCAGCCTCGAACAGGGGAACTATGGCTACACCTTC
.	many	TRBJ2-7	TRBV6-2/TRBV6-3	CASSFNEGYEQYF	TGTGCCAGCAGTTTTAACGAGGGCTACGAGCAGTACTTC
TRBD1	.	TRBJ2-2	TRBV9	CASSVVGTGDTGELFF	TGTGCCAGCAGCGTAGTCGGGACAGGGGACACCGGGGAGCTGTTTTTT
TRBD1	many	TRBJ2-7	TRBV7-9	CASSPPGGQGLSYEQYF	TGTGCCAGCAGTCCTCCAGGTGGACAGGGGCTCTCCTACGAGCAGTACTTC
TRBD2	many	TRBJ2-2	TRBV2	CASTFRGLASTGELFF	TGTGCCAGCACCTTCCGTGGACTAGCGTCCACCGGGGAGCTGTTTTTT